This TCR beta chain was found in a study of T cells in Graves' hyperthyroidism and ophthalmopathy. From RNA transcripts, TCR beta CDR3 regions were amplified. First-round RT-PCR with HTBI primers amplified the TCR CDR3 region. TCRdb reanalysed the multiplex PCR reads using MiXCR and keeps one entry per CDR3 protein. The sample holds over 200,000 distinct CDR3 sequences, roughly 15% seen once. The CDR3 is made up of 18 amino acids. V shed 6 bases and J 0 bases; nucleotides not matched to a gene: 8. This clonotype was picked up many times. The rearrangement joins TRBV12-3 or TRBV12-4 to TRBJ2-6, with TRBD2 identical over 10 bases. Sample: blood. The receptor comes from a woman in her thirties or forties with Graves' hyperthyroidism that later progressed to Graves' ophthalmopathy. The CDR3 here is CASRQLAGPFSGANVLTF. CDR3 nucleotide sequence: TGTGCCAGCAGACAACTAGCGGGACCCTTCTCTGGGGCCAACGTCCTGACTTTC.